The TCR beta chain described here comes from a study of long-term antiretroviral therapy in people with HIV. They ran version v3.0 of the immunoSEQ assay at survey level. Method: immunoSEQ multiplex PCR; TCRdb's copy keeps in-frame clones and lacks some. The sample lists about 25,000 clones, roughly 88% seen once, with around 5.3% in the top ten. This CDR3 has 14 amino acids. Trimming stripped 4 bases from V and 4 bases from J, with 13 bases between. CDR1 and CDR2 (germline): SQVTM, ANQGSEA. Without exception, participants with HIV were treated in the United States. The receptor was derived from a man younger than 45 with HIV. The source was unsorted PBMCs, collected more than 4.4 years after starting antiretroviral therapy. The chain is built from TRBV29-1 and TRBJ1-4; the D gene is possibly TRBD1 (6 bases). CDR3 region: CSVGEDSLNEKLFF. The CDR3 region has the DNA TGCAGCGTTGGAGAGGACAGCCTTAATGAAAAACTGTTTTTT.